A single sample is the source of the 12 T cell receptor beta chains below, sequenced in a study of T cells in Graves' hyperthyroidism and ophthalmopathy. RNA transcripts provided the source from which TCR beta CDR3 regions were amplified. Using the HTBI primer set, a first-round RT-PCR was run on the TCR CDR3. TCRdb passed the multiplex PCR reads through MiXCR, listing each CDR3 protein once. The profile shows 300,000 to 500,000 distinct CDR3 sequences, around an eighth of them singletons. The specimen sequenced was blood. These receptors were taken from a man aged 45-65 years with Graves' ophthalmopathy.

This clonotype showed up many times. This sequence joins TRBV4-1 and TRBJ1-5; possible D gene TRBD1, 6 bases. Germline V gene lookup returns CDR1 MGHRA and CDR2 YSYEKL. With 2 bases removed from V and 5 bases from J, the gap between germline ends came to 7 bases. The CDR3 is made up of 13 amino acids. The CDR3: CASSQSGDQPQHF. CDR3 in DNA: TGCGCCAGCAGCCAATCAGGGGATCAGCCCCAGCATTTT.

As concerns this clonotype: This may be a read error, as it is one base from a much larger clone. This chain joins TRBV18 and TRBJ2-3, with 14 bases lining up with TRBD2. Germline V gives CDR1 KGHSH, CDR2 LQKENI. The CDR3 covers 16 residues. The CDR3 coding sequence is TGTGTCAGCTCACCCGGGACTAGCGGGAGTGTAGATACGCAGTATTTT. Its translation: CVSSPGTSGSVDTQYF.

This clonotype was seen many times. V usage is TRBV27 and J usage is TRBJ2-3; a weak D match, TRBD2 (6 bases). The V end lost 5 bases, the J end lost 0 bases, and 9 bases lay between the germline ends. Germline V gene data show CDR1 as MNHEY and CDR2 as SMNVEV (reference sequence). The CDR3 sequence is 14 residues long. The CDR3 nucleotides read TGTGCCAGCAGTAAGGGAGGAAGCACAGATACGCAGTATTTT. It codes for CASSKGGSTDTQYF.

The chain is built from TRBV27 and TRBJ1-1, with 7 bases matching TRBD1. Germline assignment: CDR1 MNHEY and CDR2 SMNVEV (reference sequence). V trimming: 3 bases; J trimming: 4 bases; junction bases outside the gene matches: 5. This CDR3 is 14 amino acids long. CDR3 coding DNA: TGTGCCAGCAGTTTTTACAGGGGCCGCACTGAAGCTTTCTTT. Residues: CASSFYRGRTEAFF.

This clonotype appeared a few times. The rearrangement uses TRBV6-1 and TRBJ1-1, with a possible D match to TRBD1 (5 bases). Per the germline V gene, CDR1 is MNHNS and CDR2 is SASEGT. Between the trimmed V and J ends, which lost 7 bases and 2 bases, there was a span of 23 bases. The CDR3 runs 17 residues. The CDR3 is CASNRAMVDSENTEAFF. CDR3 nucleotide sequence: TGTGCCAGCAATCGTGCGATGGTAGACAGTGAAAACACTGAAGCTTTCTTT.

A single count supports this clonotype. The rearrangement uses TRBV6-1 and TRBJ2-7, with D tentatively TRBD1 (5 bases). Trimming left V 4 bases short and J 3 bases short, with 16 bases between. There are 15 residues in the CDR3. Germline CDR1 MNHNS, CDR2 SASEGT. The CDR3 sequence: CASSVGQDKRYEQYF. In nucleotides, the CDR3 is TGTGCCAGCAGTGTCGGGCAGGACAAACGCTACGAGCAGTACTTC.

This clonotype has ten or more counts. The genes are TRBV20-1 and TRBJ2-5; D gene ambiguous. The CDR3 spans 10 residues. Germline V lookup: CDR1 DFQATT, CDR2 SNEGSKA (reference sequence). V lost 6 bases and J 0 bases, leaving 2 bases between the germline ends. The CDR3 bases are TGCAGTGCCTACCAAGAGACCCAGTACTTC. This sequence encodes CSAYQETQYF.

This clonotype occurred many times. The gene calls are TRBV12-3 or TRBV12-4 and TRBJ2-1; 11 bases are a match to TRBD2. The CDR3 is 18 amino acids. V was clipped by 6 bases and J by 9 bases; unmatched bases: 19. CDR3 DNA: TGTGCCAGCAGCCCTGGGGGTAGCGGGAGGGCAGGTTCAAGTGAGCAGTTCTTC. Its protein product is CASSPGGSGRAGSSEQFF.

The CDR3 DNA follows: TGTGCCAGCTCCGCCTGGGAGGGTACGCAGTATTTT. Amino acids: CASSAWEGTQYF. The chain is built from TRBV19 and TRBJ2-3; 7 positions match TRBD2. CDR1 is LNHDA and CDR2 is SQIVND in the germline V gene (reference sequence). The CDR3 sequence is 12 residues long. The V segment lost 9 bases and the J segment 8 bases; nucleotides outside the gene matches: 8.

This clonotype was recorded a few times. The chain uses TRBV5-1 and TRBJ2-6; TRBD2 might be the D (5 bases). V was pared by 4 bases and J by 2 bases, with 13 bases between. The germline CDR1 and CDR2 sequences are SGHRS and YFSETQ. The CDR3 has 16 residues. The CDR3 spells CASSPTTSTGANVLTF. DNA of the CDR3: TGCGCCAGCAGCCCAACCACTAGTACTGGGGCCAACGTCCTGACTTTC.

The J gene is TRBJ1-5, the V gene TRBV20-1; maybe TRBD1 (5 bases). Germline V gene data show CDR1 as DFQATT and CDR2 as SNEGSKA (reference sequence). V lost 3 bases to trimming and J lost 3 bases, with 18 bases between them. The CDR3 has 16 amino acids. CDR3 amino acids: CSASGDSRWSNQPQHF. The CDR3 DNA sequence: TGCAGTGCTAGTGGAGACAGCCGTTGGTCCAATCAGCCCCAGCATTTT.

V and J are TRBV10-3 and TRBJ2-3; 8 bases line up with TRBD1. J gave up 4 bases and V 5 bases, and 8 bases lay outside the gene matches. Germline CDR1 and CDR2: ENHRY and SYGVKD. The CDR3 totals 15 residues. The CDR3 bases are TGTGCCATCAGTCCCGACAGGGGATTGTCAGATACGCAGTATTTT. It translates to CAISPDRGLSDTQYF.